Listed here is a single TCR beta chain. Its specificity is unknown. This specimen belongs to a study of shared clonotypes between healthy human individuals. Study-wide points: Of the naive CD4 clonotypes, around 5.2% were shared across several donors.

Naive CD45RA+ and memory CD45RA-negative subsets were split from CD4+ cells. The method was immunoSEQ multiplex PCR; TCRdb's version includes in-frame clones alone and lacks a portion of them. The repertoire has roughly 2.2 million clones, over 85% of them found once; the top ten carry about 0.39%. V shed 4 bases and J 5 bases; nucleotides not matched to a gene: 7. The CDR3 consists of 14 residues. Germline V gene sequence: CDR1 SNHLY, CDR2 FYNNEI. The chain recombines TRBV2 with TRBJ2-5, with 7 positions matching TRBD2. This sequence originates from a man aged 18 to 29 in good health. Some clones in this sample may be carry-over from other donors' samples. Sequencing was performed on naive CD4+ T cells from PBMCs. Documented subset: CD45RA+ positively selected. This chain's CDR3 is CASSGAAGEETQYF. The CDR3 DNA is TGTGCCAGCAGTGGGGCGGCGGGAGAGGAGACCCAGTACTTC.